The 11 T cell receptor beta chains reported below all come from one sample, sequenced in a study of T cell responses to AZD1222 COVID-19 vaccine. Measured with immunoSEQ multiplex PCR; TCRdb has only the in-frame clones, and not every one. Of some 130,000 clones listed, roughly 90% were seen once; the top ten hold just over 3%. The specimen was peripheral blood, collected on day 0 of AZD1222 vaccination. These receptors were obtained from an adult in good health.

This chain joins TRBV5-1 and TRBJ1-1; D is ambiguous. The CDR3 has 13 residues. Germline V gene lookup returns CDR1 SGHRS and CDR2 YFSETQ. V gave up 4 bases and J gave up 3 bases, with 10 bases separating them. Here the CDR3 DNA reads TGCGCCAGCAGCCCGATTAGGGACACTGAAGCTTTCTTT. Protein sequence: CASSPIRDTEAFF.

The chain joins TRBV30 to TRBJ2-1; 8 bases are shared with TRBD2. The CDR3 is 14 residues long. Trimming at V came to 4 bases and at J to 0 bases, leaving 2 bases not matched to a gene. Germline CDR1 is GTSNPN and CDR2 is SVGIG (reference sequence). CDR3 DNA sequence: TGTGCCTGGATAGCGGGGCGCTCCTACAATGAGCAGTTCTTC. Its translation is CAWIAGRSYNEQFF.

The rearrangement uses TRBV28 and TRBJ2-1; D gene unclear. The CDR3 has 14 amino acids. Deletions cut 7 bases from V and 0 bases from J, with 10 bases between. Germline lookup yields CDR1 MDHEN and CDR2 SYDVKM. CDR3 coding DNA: TGTGCCAGCACCTTCAGAAGCTCCTACAATGAGCAGTTCTTC. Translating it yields CASTFRSSYNEQFF.

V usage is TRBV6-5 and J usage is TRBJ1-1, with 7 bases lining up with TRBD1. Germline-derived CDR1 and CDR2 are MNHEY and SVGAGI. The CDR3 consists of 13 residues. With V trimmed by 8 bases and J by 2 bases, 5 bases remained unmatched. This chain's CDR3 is CASRTGANTEAFF. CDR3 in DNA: TGTGCCAGCCGGACAGGAGCTAACACTGAAGCTTTCTTT.

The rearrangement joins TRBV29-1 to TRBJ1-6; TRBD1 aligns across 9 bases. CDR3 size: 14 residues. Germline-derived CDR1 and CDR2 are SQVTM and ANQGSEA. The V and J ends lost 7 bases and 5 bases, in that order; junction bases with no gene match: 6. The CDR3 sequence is CSARTGENNSPLHF. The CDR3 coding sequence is TGCAGCGCCAGGACAGGGGAGAATAATTCACCCCTCCACTTT.

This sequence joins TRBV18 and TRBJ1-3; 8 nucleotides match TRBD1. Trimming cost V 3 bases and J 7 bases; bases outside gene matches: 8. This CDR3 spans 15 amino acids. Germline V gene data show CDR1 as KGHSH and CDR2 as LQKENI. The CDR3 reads CASSPEAGGANTIYF. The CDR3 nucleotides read TGTGCCAGCTCACCTGAGGCAGGGGGCGCGAACACCATATATTTT.

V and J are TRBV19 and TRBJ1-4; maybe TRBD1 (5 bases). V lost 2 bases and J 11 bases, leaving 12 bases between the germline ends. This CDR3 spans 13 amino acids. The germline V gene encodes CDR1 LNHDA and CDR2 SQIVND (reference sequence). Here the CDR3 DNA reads TGTGCCAGTAGTATAACAGGAGGTGGGAAACTGTTTTTT. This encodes CASSITGGGKLFF.

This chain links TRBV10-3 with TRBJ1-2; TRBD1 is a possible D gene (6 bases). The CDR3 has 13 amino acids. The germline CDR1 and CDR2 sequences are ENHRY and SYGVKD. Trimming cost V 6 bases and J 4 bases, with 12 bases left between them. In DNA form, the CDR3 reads TGTGCCATCAGCCAAGGGGGATCCTATGGCTACACCTTC. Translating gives CAISQGGSYGYTF.

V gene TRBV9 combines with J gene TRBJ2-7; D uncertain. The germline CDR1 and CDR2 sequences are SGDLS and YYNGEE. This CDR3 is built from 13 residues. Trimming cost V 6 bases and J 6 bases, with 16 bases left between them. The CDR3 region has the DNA TGTGCCAGCAACTCCCAAGGGTTCAGCGAGCAGTACTTC. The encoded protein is CASNSQGFSEQYF.

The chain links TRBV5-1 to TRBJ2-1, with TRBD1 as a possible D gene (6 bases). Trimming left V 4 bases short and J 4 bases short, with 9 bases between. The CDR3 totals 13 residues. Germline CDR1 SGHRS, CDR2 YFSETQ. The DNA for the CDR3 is TGCGCCAGCAGCCTTGGACAGTACAATGAGCAGTTCTTC. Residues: CASSLGQYNEQFF. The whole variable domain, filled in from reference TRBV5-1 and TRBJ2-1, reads KAGVTQTPRYLIKTRGQQVTLSCSPISGHRSVSWYQQTPGQGLQFLFEYFSETQRNKGNFPGRFSGRQFSNSRSEMNVSTLELGDSALYLCASSLGQYNEQFFGPGTRLTVL.

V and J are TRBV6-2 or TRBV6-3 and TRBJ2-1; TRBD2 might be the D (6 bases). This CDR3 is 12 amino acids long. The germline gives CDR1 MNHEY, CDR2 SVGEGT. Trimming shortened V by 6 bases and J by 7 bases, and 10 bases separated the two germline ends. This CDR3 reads CASSTTRNEQFF. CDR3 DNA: TGTGCCAGCAGCACGACTAGAAATGAGCAGTTCTTC.